This T cell receptor (beta chain) was found in a study of naive and memory T cell subsets. Overall study results and limits: TCR transcript changes with activation or differentiation may affect this RNA method.

An oligonucleotide containing a UMI was ligated to the 3' end of TCR cDNA. Whole blood, around 2.5 ml, came from adult healthy volunteers. Input was 1 to 1000 ng of DNase-treated total RNA without cell sorting. Four PCR rounds used nested alpha and beta constant region primers plus the SP2 primer. Reverse transcription of blood and skin TCR RNA was primed at alpha and beta constant regions. Using its own MiXCR run on the 5' RACE reads, TCRdb lists one record per CDR3 protein. This sample carries more than 55,000 distinct CDR3 sequences, more than 7.5% of them seen once, and the ten largest clones take around a tenth. This CDR3 is 12 amino acids long. The germline V and J ends were trimmed by 7 bases and 7 bases, with 8 bases remaining between them. CDR1 is SEHNR and CDR2 is FQNEAQ in the germline V gene (reference sequence). A note on this clonotype: Its specificity is not known. A much larger clone is a single base away; this may be a read error.

The chain links TRBV7-9 to TRBJ1-6; D gene uncertain. This sequence originates from a female donor in good health. Here the CDR3 reads CASNRENSPLHF. The CDR3, as DNA: TGTGCCAGCAACCGAGAGAATTCACCCCTCCACTTT. Full variable domain (outside the CDR3, taken from reference TRBV7-9 and TRBJ1-6): DTGVSQNPRHKITKRGQNVTFRCDPISEHNRLYWYRQTLGQGPEFLTYFQNEAQLEKSRLLSDRFSAERPKGSFSTLEIQRTEQGDSAMYLCASNRENSPLHFGNGTRLTVT.